The 3 T cell receptor beta chains in this list originate from one sample, sequenced in a study of blood T cell repertoires in COVID-19. The method was immunoSEQ multiplex PCR; TCRdb's version includes in-frame clones alone and lacks a portion of them. This sample yields 350,000 to 400,000 clones, of which around 92% are seen a single time; less than 2% belongs to the top ten. The sample consisted of PBMCs or T cells enriched from blood (not recorded which). These TCRs come from a woman aged 25 to 39 who had recovered from COVID-19.

The V gene is TRBV7-8, the J gene TRBJ1-5; the match to TRBD1 covers 8 bases. The V gene end was trimmed by 4 bases and the J gene end by 2 bases; junction bases not matched to a gene: 7. The CDR3 runs to 16 residues. Germline lookup yields CDR1 SGHVS and CDR2 FQNEAQ. CDR3 sequence: CASSSTQQGGNQPQHF. In nucleotides, the CDR3 is TGTGCCAGCAGCTCGACACAACAGGGGGGCAATCAGCCCCAGCATTTT.

This clone was seen only a few times. The rearrangement joins TRBV14 to TRBJ2-7; possibly TRBD1 for D (6 bases). Germline V gives CDR1 SGHDN, CDR2 FVKESK. The germline V and J ends were trimmed by 7 bases and 4 bases, with 14 bases remaining between them. The CDR3 has 13 residues. Here the CDR3 DNA reads TGTGCCAGCAAACATACAGGGAAGTACGAGCAGTACTTC. This sequence encodes CASKHTGKYEQYF.

This clone was observed a handful of times. The chain is built from TRBV7-2 and TRBJ2-1, with 8 nucleotides matching TRBD2. The CDR3 is 14 residues long. Germline loops: CDR1 SGHTA, CDR2 FQGNSA. Losses at the gene ends were 4 bases for V and 9 bases for J; bases not matched to a gene: 8. The CDR3 sequence is CASSSASGSAEQFF. In nucleotides, the CDR3 is TGTGCCAGCAGCTCCGCTAGCGGGTCAGCTGAGCAGTTCTTC.